The rows below give T cell receptor beta chains drawn from one sample of a study of T-cell memory formation after mild COVID-19. TCRdb reanalysed the 5' RACE reads using MiXCR and keeps one entry per CDR3 protein. The sample lists 350,000 or so distinct CDR3 sequences; around 20% were seen once. Sequencing was done on a sample of PBMCs or a T cell subset sorted from them (not recorded which). The receptors shown here come from an adult woman who had mild COVID-19 (a few samples of this study predate the infection). Cell type and time point are not known. CDR3s include the opening cysteine and the closing phenylalanine or tryptophan. The D gene is left open where the match is weak. The size field is filled for only some rows; it gives once, few, many or a size class.

j_gene: TRBJ1-5; d_gene: .; abundance: .; v_gene: TRBV30; CDR3aa: CAWSSGSNQPQHF; CDR3nt: TGTGCCTGGAGTAGTGGTAGCAATCAGCCCCAGCATTTT
j_gene: TRBJ2-5; d_gene: TRBD2; abundance: .; v_gene: TRBV6-6; CDR3aa: CAIRPRTSGGQETQYF; CDR3nt: TGTGCCATCCGGCCGAGGACTAGCGGAGGGCAAGAGACCCAGTACTTC
j_gene: TRBJ2-1; d_gene: .; abundance: few; v_gene: TRBV5-1; CDR3aa: CASSLAPSSSYNEQFF; CDR3nt: TGCGCCAGCAGCTTGGCTCCGAGTAGCTCCTACAATGAGCAGTTCTTC
j_gene: TRBJ2-5; d_gene: TRBD2; abundance: .; v_gene: TRBV24-1; CDR3aa: CATSDPGLGETQYF; CDR3nt: TGTGCCACCAGTGACCCCGGACTAGGGGAGACCCAGTACTTC
j_gene: TRBJ2-5; d_gene: TRBD2; abundance: .; v_gene: TRBV4-2; CDR3aa: CASSQTAGGETQYF; CDR3nt: TGTGCCAGCAGCCAAACAGCGGGGGGAGAGACCCAGTACTTC
j_gene: TRBJ2-5; d_gene: .; abundance: .; v_gene: TRBV7-3; CDR3aa: CASSPDHAETQYF; CDR3nt: TGTGCCAGCAGTCCCGATCACGCAGAGACCCAGTACTTC
j_gene: TRBJ2-2; d_gene: .; abundance: once; v_gene: TRBV15; CDR3aa: CATSRRKNTWELFF; CDR3nt: TGTGCCACCAGCAGGCGGAAGAACACCTGGGAGCTGTTTTTT
j_gene: TRBJ2-2; d_gene: .; abundance: .; v_gene: TRBV7-9; CDR3aa: CASNRQLGTGELFF; CDR3nt: TGTGCCAGCAACCGTCAGTTGGGCACCGGGGAGCTGTTTTTT
j_gene: TRBJ2-2; d_gene: .; abundance: many; v_gene: TRBV11-2; CDR3aa: CASSLVGELFF; CDR3nt: TGTGCCAGCAGCTTAGTGGGGGAGCTGTTTTTT
j_gene: TRBJ1-6; d_gene: .; abundance: .; v_gene: TRBV12-3/TRBV12-4; CDR3aa: CASSPTSGPLHF; CDR3nt: TGTGCCAGCAGTCCCACATCTGGGCCCCTCCACTTT
j_gene: TRBJ2-5; d_gene: TRBD2; abundance: once; v_gene: TRBV29-1; CDR3aa: CSVKWPSGTQETQYF; CDR3nt: TGCAGCGTTAAATGGCCTAGCGGCACCCAAGAGACCCAGTACTTC
j_gene: TRBJ2-3; d_gene: TRBD2; abundance: few; v_gene: TRBV20-1; CDR3aa: CSGVLAREDTQYF; CDR3nt: TGCAGTGGGGTACTAGCGAGGGAAGATACGCAGTATTTT
j_gene: TRBJ2-5; d_gene: TRBD2; abundance: many; v_gene: TRBV12-3/TRBV12-4; CDR3aa: CASSPHLAGGPLTQYF; CDR3nt: TGTGCCAGCAGTCCTCACTTAGCGGGGGGCCCCTTGACCCAGTACTTC
j_gene: TRBJ2-3; d_gene: TRBD2; abundance: few; v_gene: TRBV5-1; CDR3aa: CASSTDGLVGIDTQYF; CDR3nt: TGCGCCAGCAGCACGGATGGACTAGTAGGTATAGATACGCAGTATTTT
j_gene: TRBJ2-5; d_gene: .; abundance: few; v_gene: TRBV7-9; CDR3aa: CASSLTGPKETQYF; CDR3nt: TGTGCCAGCAGTCTCACGGGACCTAAAGAGACCCAGTACTTC
j_gene: TRBJ2-3; d_gene: .; abundance: .; v_gene: TRBV29-1; CDR3aa: CGYITTDTQYF; CDR3nt: TGCGGATATATCACCACAGATACGCAGTATTTT
j_gene: TRBJ2-7; d_gene: .; abundance: few; v_gene: TRBV6-5; CDR3aa: CASRPGGVAGYEQYF; CDR3nt: TGTGCCAGCAGGCCTGGGGGAGTTGCGGGATACGAGCAGTACTTC
j_gene: TRBJ1-2; d_gene: .; abundance: few; v_gene: TRBV5-5; CDR3aa: CASSLMGSGRGYGYTF; CDR3nt: TGTGCCAGCAGCTTGATGGGTTCCGGACGGGGCTATGGCTACACCTTC
j_gene: TRBJ1-1; d_gene: TRBD1; abundance: .; v_gene: TRBV9; CDR3aa: CASSVDRGRGLPNWVIGAFF; CDR3nt: TGTGCCAGCAGCGTAGATAGGGGCAGGGGGCTTCCGAATTGGGTCATTGGAGCTTTCTTT
j_gene: TRBJ1-1; d_gene: .; abundance: few; v_gene: TRBV6-2/TRBV6-3; CDR3aa: CASSYSRARGTEAFF; CDR3nt: TGTGCCAGCAGTTACTCGAGGGCTCGCGGTACTGAAGCTTTCTTT
j_gene: TRBJ2-3; d_gene: .; abundance: many; v_gene: TRBV11-2; CDR3aa: CASSPGGSGGYTDTQYF; CDR3nt: TGTGCCAGCAGCCCAGGGGGGTCGGGGGGCTACACAGATACGCAGTATTTT
j_gene: TRBJ2-2; d_gene: TRBD1; abundance: few; v_gene: TRBV11-1; CDR3aa: CASSFWAGTGGIPGELFF; CDR3nt: TGTGCCAGCAGCTTCTGGGCGGGGACAGGGGGCATTCCCGGGGAGCTGTTTTTT
j_gene: TRBJ2-5; d_gene: TRBD1; abundance: .; v_gene: TRBV5-4; CDR3aa: CASSLAGTGSRETQYF; CDR3nt: TGTGCCAGCAGCTTGGCCGGGACAGGGAGCCGAGAGACCCAGTACTTC
j_gene: TRBJ1-1; d_gene: .; abundance: .; v_gene: TRBV7-2; CDR3aa: CASSLDRTLNTEAFF; CDR3nt: TGTGCCAGCAGCTTAGATAGGACACTGAACACTGAAGCTTTCTTT
j_gene: TRBJ1-5; d_gene: .; abundance: few; v_gene: TRBV20-1; CDR3aa: CSARDSSKRGFDQPQHF; CDR3nt: TGCAGTGCTAGAGATAGTAGTAAGAGGGGGTTTGATCAGCCCCAGCATTTT
j_gene: TRBJ1-2; d_gene: .; abundance: few; v_gene: TRBV6-2/TRBV6-3; CDR3aa: CASRTTTGMLINGYTF; CDR3nt: TGTGCCAGCAGGACCACCACAGGGATGCTGATCAATGGCTACACCTTC
j_gene: TRBJ2-3; d_gene: .; abundance: few; v_gene: TRBV20-1; CDR3aa: CSAITGFTDTQYF; CDR3nt: TGCAGTGCTATTACCGGATTCACAGATACGCAGTATTTT
j_gene: TRBJ1-5; d_gene: .; abundance: .; v_gene: TRBV7-6; CDR3aa: CASSSNGGSNQPQHF; CDR3nt: TGTGCCAGCAGCTCGAACGGTGGGAGCAATCAGCCCCAGCATTTT
j_gene: TRBJ1-1; d_gene: TRBD1; abundance: few; v_gene: TRBV5-1; CDR3aa: CASSFRGTGGRTEAFF; CDR3nt: TGCGCCAGCAGCTTCAGGGGGACAGGGGGGCGCACTGAAGCTTTCTTT
j_gene: TRBJ2-3; d_gene: .; abundance: many; v_gene: TRBV7-2; CDR3aa: CASSLVPEAGTDTQYF; CDR3nt: TGTGCCAGCAGCTTAGTCCCGGAGGCTGGCACAGATACGCAGTATTTT
j_gene: TRBJ1-3; d_gene: TRBD1; abundance: few; v_gene: TRBV6-1; CDR3aa: CASGQGASRNTIYF; CDR3nt: TGTGCCAGCGGACAGGGGGCCTCTCGAAACACCATATATTTT
j_gene: TRBJ2-3; d_gene: TRBD1; abundance: few; v_gene: TRBV29-1; CDR3aa: CSVDEQGLSADTQYF; CDR3nt: TGCAGCGTGGATGAACAGGGGCTCTCGGCAGATACGCAGTATTTT
j_gene: TRBJ2-6; d_gene: .; abundance: .; v_gene: TRBV4-1; CDR3aa: CASTREADSGANVLTF; CDR3nt: TGCGCCAGCACCCGAGAGGCTGACTCGGGGGCCAACGTCCTGACTTTC
j_gene: TRBJ1-1; d_gene: .; abundance: .; v_gene: TRBV20-1; CDR3aa: CSARRQDTEAFF; CDR3nt: TGCAGTGCTAGACGACAGGACACTGAAGCTTTCTTT
j_gene: TRBJ2-1; d_gene: .; abundance: few; v_gene: TRBV29-1; CDR3aa: CSASTRGEQFF; CDR3nt: TGCAGCGCCTCGACTAGAGGTGAGCAGTTCTTC
j_gene: TRBJ2-1; d_gene: .; abundance: few; v_gene: TRBV7-9; CDR3aa: CASSSSWPVSYNEQFF; CDR3nt: TGTGCCAGCAGCTCTAGCTGGCCCGTAAGCTACAATGAGCAGTTCTTC
j_gene: TRBJ2-3; d_gene: .; abundance: .; v_gene: TRBV4-2; CDR3aa: CASSQAGQSDTQYF; CDR3nt: TGTGCCAGCAGCCAAGCAGGTCAGTCGGATACGCAGTATTTT
j_gene: TRBJ2-3; d_gene: .; abundance: .; v_gene: TRBV6-5; CDR3aa: CASSWGLSTDTQYF; CDR3nt: TGTGCCAGCAGTTGGGGACTTTCCACAGATACGCAGTATTTT
j_gene: TRBJ2-5; d_gene: TRBD1; abundance: .; v_gene: TRBV5-1; CDR3aa: CASSLRRTGEETQYF; CDR3nt: TGCGCCAGCAGCTTAAGACGGACAGGGGAAGAGACCCAGTACTTC
j_gene: TRBJ2-7; d_gene: .; abundance: .; v_gene: TRBV29-1; CDR3aa: CSVADSYEQYF; CDR3nt: TGCAGCGTTGCGGACAGTTACGAGCAGTACTTC